These T cell receptor beta chains were read from a single sample in a study of T cell changes during pregnancy in multiple sclerosis. Sequenced by immunoSEQ multiplex PCR; TCRdb stores in-frame clones only, minus some. The table shows tens of thousands of clones, with approximately 94% occurring only once. The sample here was CD8+ T cells from peripheral blood mononuclear cells, taken in the first trimester of pregnancy. The receptor set was obtained from a female donor with multiple sclerosis, enrolled in a pregnancy study. The CDR3 runs from the conserved cysteine through the conserved F or W. The order of the fields is V gene, clone size, D gene, J gene, CDR3 protein, CDR3 DNA. The D gene is left open where the match is weak. Some rows have no size entry. The others give once, few or many, or a class for an expanded clone.

>TRBV5-1|NA|TRBD2|TRBJ2-7
CASSLGGGREQYF
TGCGCCAGCAGCTTGGGGGGAGGGAGGGAGCAGTACTTC
>TRBV4-1|NA|TRBD1|TRBJ2-6
CASSTPGQGSRSSGANVLTF
TGCGCCAGCAGCACACCGGGACAGGGGTCTCGGTCCTCTGGGGCCAACGTCCTGACTTTC
>TRBV30|NA|TRBD1|TRBJ2-7
CALDGTGGIEQYF
TGTGCCTTAGACGGGACAGGGGGGATCGAGCAGTACTTC
>TRBV14|NA|NA|TRBJ1-2
CASSPLHFGYGYTF
TGTGCCAGCAGCCCCCTTCATTTCGGCTATGGCTACACCTTC
>TRBV10-2|NA|NA|TRBJ1-2
CASSESLWGGYGYTF
TGCGCCAGCAGTGAGTCCCTATGGGGGGGCTATGGCTACACCTTC
>TRBV9|NA|TRBD2|TRBJ2-3
CASSEGVRREGSTDTQYF
TGTGCCAGCAGCGAGGGGGTCCGGCGGGAGGGGAGTACAGATACGCAGTATTTT
>TRBV7-6|NA|NA|TRBJ2-3
CASSPAETPLTDTQYF
TGTGCCAGCAGCCCAGCAGAGACACCCCTCACAGATACGCAGTATTTT
>TRBV4-1|once|NA|TRBJ2-2
CASSQDDGGRPDGELFF
TGCGCCAGCAGCCAAGATGACGGGGGGCGGCCCGACGGGGAGCTGTTTTTT
>TRBV9|NA|NA|TRBJ1-1
CASSAGGARVNTEAFF
TGTGCCAGCAGCGCGGGGGGGGCGCGTGTGAACACTGAAGCTTTCTTT
>TRBV11-3|NA|NA|TRBJ2-1
CASSLVGRGVNEQFF
TGTGCCAGCAGCTTAGTCGGCCGGGGAGTTAATGAGCAGTTCTTC
>TRBV15|once|TRBD2|TRBJ2-7
CATSRESLAGGSYEQYF
TGTGCCACCAGCAGAGAATCCCTAGCGGGGGGCTCCTACGAGCAGTACTTC
>TRBV28|NA|NA|TRBJ2-7
CASSPAGTLSYEQYF
TGTGCCAGCAGCCCTGCCGGGACACTCTCCTACGAGCAGTACTTC
>TRBV30|NA|TRBD2|TRBJ2-1
CAWGGLAISYNEQFF
TGTGCCTGGGGGGGACTAGCGATCTCCTACAATGAGCAGTTCTTC
>TRBV5-4|NA|NA|TRBJ2-6
CASSLGTSSVSGANVLTF
TGTGCCAGCAGCTTGGGGACTTCGAGTGTCTCTGGGGCCAACGTCCTGACTTTC
>TRBV27|NA|TRBD1|TRBJ2-3
CASTGQGRTDTQYF
TGTGCCAGCACTGGACAGGGCCGCACAGATACGCAGTATTTT
>TRBV6-4|NA|TRBD2|TRBJ2-1
CASSDKTSGRALFF
TGTGCCAGCAGTGACAAGACTAGCGGGAGGGCCTTGTTCTTC
>TRBV7-8|NA|TRBD2|TRBJ2-1
CASSLGLAGDFYNEQFF
TGTGCCAGCAGCTTAGGTCTAGCGGGGGACTTTTACAATGAGCAGTTCTTC
>TRBV6-1|NA|TRBD1|TRBJ1-6
CASSGTQGPVSLDNSPLHF
TGTGCCAGCAGTGGAACACAGGGGCCTGTAAGCTTGGATAATTCACCCCTCCACTTT
>TRBV28|NA|NA|TRBJ2-7
CASSSRAGFAYEQYF
TGTGCCAGCAGTTCTAGAGCAGGGTTTGCCTACGAGCAGTACTTC
>TRBV5-1|NA|TRBD1|TRBJ1-1
CASSLGTGWSTEAFF
TGCGCCAGCAGCTTGGGGACAGGGTGGTCCACTGAAGCTTTCTTT
>TRBV27|NA|TRBD1|TRBJ1-1
CASRRTGGWTEAFF
TGTGCCAGCAGGCGGACAGGGGGTTGGACTGAAGCTTTCTTT
>TRBV28|NA|NA|TRBJ1-5
CASSPRRWPQHF
TGTGCCAGCAGTCCCAGGAGGTGGCCCCAGCATTTT
>TRBV4-1|NA|TRBD2|TRBJ2-2
CASSPIAGGGTGELFF
TGCGCCAGCAGCCCTATAGCGGGGGGGGGTACCGGGGAGCTGTTTTTT
>TRBV10-3|NA|NA|TRBJ2-7
CAIKTGYEQYF
TGTGCCATCAAAACAGGGTACGAGCAGTACTTC
>TRBV28|NA|NA|TRBJ2-7
CASRREGFSSYEQYF
TGTGCCAGCAGGCGGGAAGGGTTCAGCTCCTACGAGCAGTACTTC
>TRBV9|NA|TRBD1|TRBJ2-3
CASSAYLGQGTKPSTDTQYF
TGTGCCAGCAGCGCTTATCTAGGACAGGGGACTAAACCGTCCACAGATACGCAGTATTTT
>TRBV27|NA|NA|TRBJ2-3
CASSLAGFPMFTDTQYF
TGTGCCAGCAGTTTGGCAGGGTTCCCGATGTTCACAGATACGCAGTATTTT
>TRBV10-2|NA|NA|TRBJ2-7
CASSVVRNYEQYF
TGCGCCAGCAGTGTTGTCAGAAACTACGAGCAGTACTTC
>TRBV28|NA|TRBD2|TRBJ2-3
CASSAPTLAGGPSTDTQYF
TGTGCCAGCAGCGCGCCGACTTTGGCGGGAGGGCCCAGCACAGATACGCAGTATTTT
>TRBV5-5|NA|NA|TRBJ2-7
CASRPTTTEQYF
TGTGCCAGCAGACCGACAACAACCGAGCAGTACTTC
>TRBV7-9|NA|TRBD2|TRBJ2-7
CASSFHSGRAYEQYF
TGTGCCAGCAGCTTCCACAGCGGGAGGGCCTACGAGCAGTACTTC
>TRBV5-5|NA|NA|TRBJ2-7
CASSLRDFPLHEQYF
TGTGCCAGCAGCTTGCGAGACTTTCCCCTTCACGAGCAGTACTTC
>TRBV9|NA|NA|TRBJ2-1
CASSVQGIRDEQFF
TGTGCCAGCAGCGTACAGGGTATCCGCGATGAGCAGTTCTTC
>TRBV25-1|NA|NA|TRBJ2-7
CASTSLAGDHEQYF
TGTGCCAGCACCTCCCTTGCAGGGGATCACGAGCAGTACTTC
>TRBV4-1|NA|NA|TRBJ2-1
CASSHSPQGSYNEQFF
TGCGCCAGCAGCCACTCCCCCCAGGGGTCCTACAATGAGCAGTTCTTC
>TRBV28|NA|TRBD2|TRBJ2-2
CASSWGLAGELAGELFF
TGTGCCAGCAGCTGGGGACTAGCGGGAGAATTGGCCGGGGAGCTGTTTTTT
>TRBV27|NA|TRBD2|TRBJ2-7
CASSLGGGTYEQYF
TGTGCCAGCAGTCTGGGCGGGGGGACCTACGAGCAGTACTTC
>TRBV6-1|NA|NA|TRBJ2-6
CASNPHGSGANVLTF
TGTGCCAGCAATCCCCACGGCTCTGGGGCCAACGTCCTGACTTTC
>TRBV9|once|NA|TRBJ1-2
CASSVGGGSYGYTF
TGTGCCAGCAGCGTAGGCGGTGGAAGCTATGGCTACACCTTC
>TRBV27|NA|TRBD2|TRBJ2-1
CASSLSAGGYNEQFF
TGTGCCAGCAGTTTATCTGCGGGAGGGTACAATGAGCAGTTCTTC
>TRBV28|NA|NA|TRBJ2-5
CASSLRGLETQYF
TGTGCCAGCAGTCTCAGAGGGTTAGAGACCCAGTACTTC
>TRBV30|NA|NA|TRBJ2-1
CAWSSGLVYNEQFF
TGTGCCTGGAGTTCAGGACTGGTTTACAATGAGCAGTTCTTC
>TRBV4-1|NA|NA|TRBJ2-3
CASSQTRDLMNTQYF
TGCGCCAGCAGCCAAACCCGGGACTTGATGAATACGCAGTATTTT
>TRBV9|NA|TRBD2|TRBJ2-1
CASSVVAGGLHDNEQFF
TGTGCCAGCAGCGTAGTTGCGGGGGGCCTCCACGACAATGAGCAGTTCTTC
>TRBV5-1|NA|TRBD2|TRBJ2-3
CASSFDRSGEATDTQYF
TGCGCCAGCAGCTTTGATCGCAGCGGGGAGGCCACAGATACGCAGTATTTT
>TRBV28|once|NA|TRBJ2-1
CASSPRDMERVNPNAYNEQFF
TGTGCCAGCAGTCCCCGGGATATGGAGAGGGTTAACCCAAACGCCTACAATGAGCAGTTCTTC
>TRBV5-4|NA|TRBD2|TRBJ2-7
CASSLYLAGASAYEQYF
TGTGCCAGCAGCTTGTATTTAGCGGGGGCCTCAGCCTACGAGCAGTACTTC
>TRBV4-3|once|NA|TRBJ1-2
CASSQEGGGNYGYTF
TGCGCCAGCAGCCAAGAAGGAGGCGGGAACTATGGCTACACCTTC
>TRBV4-2|NA|NA|TRBJ2-7
CASSQTGMSSYEQYF
TGTGCCAGCAGCCAAACAGGTATGAGCTCCTACGAGCAGTACTTC
>TRBV9|NA|TRBD1|TRBJ2-7
CASSGGQGLTFTDEQYF
TGTGCCAGCAGCGGAGGACAGGGCCTCACGTTTACTGACGAGCAGTACTTC